One sample yielded the 28 T cell receptor beta chains listed below, sequenced in a study of CD8 T cells in ankylosing spondylitis. Findings and limits, study-wide: There was a TCR beta motif, made of several highly homologous variants, that appeared characteristic of ankylosing spondylitis blood.

TCRdb redid the calling of the 5' RACE reads with MiXCR, one entry per CDR3 protein. The sample has some 840,000 distinct CDR3 sequences; approximately 12% are singletons. These receptors lack a known antigen. The sequenced material came from blood, either unsorted or a sorted T cell fraction (not recorded which). These receptors came from a male donor with ankylosing spondylitis.

In its sample, this clonotype was seen a few times. The rearrangement uses TRBV11-2 and TRBJ2-1, with 11 nucleotides matching TRBD2. The CDR3 has 15 amino acids. The trim removed 4 bases at V and 7 bases at J, leaving 6 bases unmatched. Germline CDR1 and CDR2: SGHAT and FQNNGV. The DNA for the CDR3 is TGTGCCAGCAGCTGGACTAGCGGGTATTCTAATGAGCAGTTCTTC. This sequence encodes CASSWTSGYSNEQFF.

The table lists this clonotype with a few counts. The J gene is TRBJ2-3, the V gene TRBV24-1; a possible D gene is TRBD1 (6 bases). Trimming removed 3 bases at V and 1 base at J, with 16 bases between. This CDR3 spans 17 amino acids. Germline V gene sequence: CDR1 KGHDR, CDR2 SFDVKD. CDR3 nucleotide sequence: TGTGCCACCAGTGATCTACAGGGAAGGAGTGGCACAGATACGCAGTATTTT. It codes for CATSDLQGRSGTDTQYF.

In this sample, this clonotype turned up many times. The V and J genes are TRBV10-3 and TRBJ2-3; 7 positions match TRBD2. The CDR3 consists of 16 residues. Per germline, CDR1 ENHRY and CDR2 SYGVKD. J gave up 4 bases and V 9 bases, and 16 bases lay outside the gene matches. The CDR3 sequence: CAIRGGGTYLADTQYF. The CDR3 region has the DNA TGTGCCATTCGTGGGGGAGGGACGTACCTCGCAGATACGCAGTATTTT.

V is TRBV27 and J is TRBJ2-3; D may be TRBD1 or TRBD2 (5 bases each). V gave up 6 bases and J gave up 2 bases, with 18 bases separating them. The CDR3 is made up of 16 amino acids. The germline gives CDR1 MNHEY, CDR2 SMNVEV (reference sequence). The CDR3 here is CASSPGPYSDTDTQYF. CDR3 bases: TGTGCCAGCAGCCCGGGACCCTATTCCGACACAGATACGCAGTATTTT.

The gene calls are TRBV18 and TRBJ2-5; 9 bases agree with TRBD2. J lost 4 bases, V lost 2 bases, and 2 bases had no gene match. Germline V CDR1 and CDR2: KGHSH, LQKENI. CDR3 length: 14 residues. In DNA, the CDR3 is TGTGCCAGCTCACCAGGAGCGGGGGGAGAGACCCAGTACTTC. It codes for CASSPGAGGETQYF.

This clonotype was seen a handful of times. The gene calls are TRBV6-1 and TRBJ2-5; 7 bases map to TRBD1. Trimming took 6 bases from V and 6 from J; bases not matched to a gene: 7. CDR3 length: 13 residues. Looked up from germline, CDR1 is MNHNS and CDR2 is SASEGT. The CDR3 nucleotides are TGTGCCAGCAGGACAGGGTCCGGGCAGACCCAGTACTTC. It yields the protein CASRTGSGQTQYF.

In nucleotides, the CDR3 is TGTGCCAGCAGCCAAAGGCAGCTTAGGAACACCGGGGAGCTGTTTTTT. Amino acid sequence: CASSQRQLRNTGELFF. The chain combines TRBV4-2 with TRBJ2-2; D unclear. The CDR3 runs 16 residues. The V end lost 2 bases, the J end lost 1 base, and 11 bases lay between the germline ends. Germline values: CDR1 LGHNA, CDR2 YNFKEQ.

This clonotype was seen more than once but under ten times. The rearrangement uses TRBV27 and TRBJ1-1; tentatively, D is TRBD1 (5 bases). Germline V CDR1 and CDR2: MNHEY, SMNVEV (reference sequence). Trimming took off 7 bases at V and 5 bases at J, with 20 bases between the two ends. The CDR3 contains 15 residues. The CDR3 reads CASNFGRGTGTEAFF. DNA of the CDR3: TGTGCCAGCAATTTCGGTAGGGGCACTGGGACTGAAGCTTTCTTT.

V usage is TRBV29-1 and J usage is TRBJ2-7; possible D gene TRBD2, 5 bases. The CDR3 is 17 residues long. The V gene lost 4 bases and the J gene lost 3 bases, with 25 bases spanning the gap. Germline V CDR1 and CDR2: SQVTM, ANQGSEA. CDR3 amino acids: CSVVSPWGVPLDYEQYF. CDR3 bases: TGCAGCGTTGTATCCCCCTGGGGAGTTCCCCTCGACTACGAGCAGTACTTC.

The sample holds many counts of this clonotype. The chain employs TRBV20-1 and TRBJ1-2; D unresolved. Germline V gene sequence: CDR1 DFQATT, CDR2 SNEGSKA (reference sequence). CDR3 length: 15 residues. V was shortened by 0 bases and J by 2 bases, with 13 bases between the two germline ends. Here the CDR3 DNA reads TGCAGTGCTAGAGATCCTTACCTCGGGAACTATGGCTACACCTTC. This codes for CSARDPYLGNYGYTF.

This clonotype was seen more than once but under ten times. The chain links TRBV7-8 to TRBJ1-5, with D unresolved. Germline CDR1 reads SGHVS; CDR2 reads FQNEAQ. The CDR3 totals 13 residues. V was cut by 5 bases and J by 6 bases, with 11 bases left in between. The CDR3 sequence: CASSNGVFQPQHF. CDR3 bases: TGTGCCAGCAGCAATGGGGTATTTCAGCCCCAGCATTTT.

The genes are TRBV5-1 and TRBJ2-3; 10 positions agree with TRBD2. The CDR3 is 16 amino acids. V lost 0 bases, J lost 6 bases, and 7 bases stayed unmatched. Germline V lookup: CDR1 SGHRS, CDR2 YFSETQ. CDR3 residues: CASSLGLAGVVDTQYF. CDR3 DNA: TGCGCCAGCAGCTTGGGTCTAGCGGGAGTCGTGGATACGCAGTATTTT.

This clonotype was observed at least ten times. The chain is built from TRBV29-1 and TRBJ2-3; D is perhaps TRBD2 (5 bases). Germline values: CDR1 SQVTM, CDR2 ANQGSEA. V was pared by 7 bases and J by 4 bases, with 15 bases between. This CDR3 is 13 amino acids long. DNA for the CDR3: TGCAGCGGGACTTCGCGGGCCTCAGATACGCAGTATTTT. Amino acid sequence: CSGTSRASDTQYF.

This clonotype occurred many times. This rearrangement joins TRBV5-1 to TRBJ2-2, with D unresolved. The CDR3 extends over 14 amino acids. Germline assignment: CDR1 SGHRS and CDR2 YFSETQ. The V end lost 6 bases, the J end lost 1 base, and 10 bases lay between the germline ends. Written as DNA, the CDR3 is TGCGCCAGCACCGACGGGCAGAACACCGGGGAGCTGTTTTTT. As protein: CASTDGQNTGELFF.

This clonotype has a handful of counts. This chain connects TRBV18 to TRBJ2-7, with TRBD2 matching over 13 bases. Germline V gives CDR1 KGHSH, CDR2 LQKENI. V shed 0 bases, J shed 2 bases, and the junction held 1 base outside the gene matches. The length of the CDR3 is 16 residues. The CDR3 spells CASSPPTSGRTYEQYF. The CDR3 region has the DNA TGTGCCAGCTCACCACCGACTAGCGGGAGGACCTACGAGCAGTACTTC.

In its sample, this clonotype was seen a few times. The chain recombines TRBV27 with TRBJ1-1, with D perhaps matching TRBD1 (6 bases). V dropped 3 bases and J dropped 4 bases, with 12 bases sitting between them. This CDR3 contains 14 residues. Germline CDR1 reads MNHEY; CDR2 reads SMNVEV (reference sequence). DNA for the CDR3: TGTGCCAGCAGTTTCCAGGGGATTCCCACTGAAGCTTTCTTT. Its translation: CASSFQGIPTEAFF.

This clonotype was seen only a few times. The CDR3 protein is CSATGGANTEAFF. In DNA form, the CDR3 reads TGCAGTGCTACAGGGGGCGCAAACACTGAAGCTTTCTTT. The chain couples TRBV20-1 to TRBJ1-1, with TRBD1 matching 8 bases. This CDR3 is built from 13 residues. The germline CDR1 and CDR2 sequences are DFQATT and SNEGSKA (reference sequence). V gave up 4 bases and J gave up 2 bases; unmatched junction bases: 3.

This chain uses TRBV5-1 with TRBJ1-1; D unclear. The CDR3 covers 15 residues. V shed 0 bases and J shed 0 bases, with 9 bases lying between them. Germline assignment: CDR1 SGHRS and CDR2 YFSETQ. This CDR3 is CASSLVSYMNTEAFF. In DNA form, the CDR3 reads TGCGCCAGCAGCTTGGTAAGCTATATGAACACTGAAGCTTTCTTT.

This clonotype was counted at least ten times. This chain connects TRBV4-2 to TRBJ2-7, with D possibly being TRBD2 (5 bases). From germline, CDR1 is LGHNA and CDR2 YNFKEQ. CDR3 length: 14 residues. V dropped 4 bases and J dropped 0 bases, with 10 bases sitting between them. The CDR3 nucleotides are TGTGCCAGCAGCCCCGGACTCGACTCCTACGAGCAGTACTTC. It encodes CASSPGLDSYEQYF.

This clonotype was found a few times. The rearrangement links TRBV29-1 to TRBJ1-1; the D gene is possibly TRBD1 (6 bases). This CDR3 spans 12 amino acids. The V gene lost 6 bases and the J gene lost 1 base, with 9 bases spanning the gap. Looked up from germline, CDR1 is SQVTM and CDR2 is ANQGSEA. CDR3: CSVLQGNTEAFF. CDR3 sequence (DNA): TGCAGCGTATTACAGGGGAACACTGAAGCTTTCTTT.

This clonotype has at least ten counts. The V call is TRBV12-3 or TRBV12-4, the J call TRBJ2-3; possibly TRBD2 for D (5 bases). This CDR3 comprises 14 residues. Trimming shortened V by 6 bases and J by 4 bases, and 14 bases separated the two germline ends. CDR3 region: CASSPHAGSDTQYF. The CDR3 DNA sequence: TGTGCCAGCAGCCCGCACGCGGGCTCAGATACGCAGTATTTT.

The gene calls are TRBV20-1 and TRBJ1-5; TRBD1 might be the D (5 bases). The CDR3 extends over 14 amino acids. The V end was cut by 5 bases, the J end by 6 bases, with 17 bases between. CDR1 DFQATT and CDR2 SNEGSKA come from the germline V gene (reference sequence). Here the CDR3 DNA reads TGCAGTGCTTTGCCCCGGGACCGATTTCAGCCCCAGCATTTT. Translating it yields CSALPRDRFQPQHF.

This clonotype came up a few times. The chain recombines TRBV15 with TRBJ2-3, with unresolved D. Germline V gives CDR1 LNHNV, CDR2 YYDKDF (reference sequence). V was trimmed by 6 bases and J by 1 base, leaving 5 bases between them. CDR3 length: 12 amino acids. CDR3 nucleotide sequence: TGTGCCACCAGTACTGGCACAGATACGCAGTATTTT. Amino acids: CATSTGTDTQYF.

The chain has TRBV15 and TRBJ2-5; the match to TRBD2 covers 12 bases. Per the germline V gene, CDR1 is LNHNV and CDR2 is YYDKDF (reference sequence). V dropped 3 bases and J dropped 3; count of bases not matched to a gene: 5. The length of the CDR3 is 16 residues. CDR3 sequence reads: CATSRTRTSGKETQYF. DNA for the CDR3: TGTGCCACCAGCAGGACGAGGACTAGCGGGAAAGAGACCCAGTACTTC.

This clonotype showed up many times. V usage is TRBV20-1 and J usage is TRBJ2-1; 13 bases fit TRBD2. CDR1 is DFQATT, CDR2 SNEGSKA, per germline (reference sequence). V gave up 6 bases and J gave up 0 bases; unmatched junction bases: 8. The CDR3 runs to 17 residues. The CDR3 loop is CSARGLAGASSYNEQFF. In DNA, the CDR3 is TGCAGTGCCCGCGGACTAGCGGGGGCTAGCTCCTACAATGAGCAGTTCTTC.

The sample holds a few counts of this clonotype. The V gene is TRBV6-1, the J gene TRBJ1-1; D is unresolved. From germline, CDR1 is MNHNS and CDR2 SASEGT. V was cut by 5 bases and J by 7 bases, with 8 bases left in between. The CDR3 consists of 11 residues. CDR3 in DNA: TGTGCCAGCAGTTTACACGGTGAAGCTTTCTTT. Amino acid sequence: CASSLHGEAFF.

This clonotype has at least ten counts. The chain recombines TRBV27 with TRBJ2-5; 7 nucleotides agree with TRBD1. The CDR3 extends over 13 amino acids. Trimming cost V 6 bases and J 2 bases; bases outside gene matches: 3. Germline values: CDR1 MNHEY, CDR2 SMNVEV (reference sequence). The CDR3 DNA sequence: TGTGCCAGCAGCCGACAGGGACAAGAGACCCAGTACTTC. This codes for CASSRQGQETQYF.

The CDR3 nucleotides are TGTGCCAGCAGCTCCGCCGGGACTAGCGGGGGGGAGACCCAGTACTTC. Its translation is CASSSAGTSGGETQYF. This chain connects TRBV7-2 to TRBJ2-5; 15 nucleotides align to TRBD2. The J segment lost 5 bases and the V segment lost 4 bases, leaving 5 bases of the junction unmatched. The germline V gene encodes CDR1 SGHTA and CDR2 FQGNSA. The CDR3 sequence is 16 residues long.